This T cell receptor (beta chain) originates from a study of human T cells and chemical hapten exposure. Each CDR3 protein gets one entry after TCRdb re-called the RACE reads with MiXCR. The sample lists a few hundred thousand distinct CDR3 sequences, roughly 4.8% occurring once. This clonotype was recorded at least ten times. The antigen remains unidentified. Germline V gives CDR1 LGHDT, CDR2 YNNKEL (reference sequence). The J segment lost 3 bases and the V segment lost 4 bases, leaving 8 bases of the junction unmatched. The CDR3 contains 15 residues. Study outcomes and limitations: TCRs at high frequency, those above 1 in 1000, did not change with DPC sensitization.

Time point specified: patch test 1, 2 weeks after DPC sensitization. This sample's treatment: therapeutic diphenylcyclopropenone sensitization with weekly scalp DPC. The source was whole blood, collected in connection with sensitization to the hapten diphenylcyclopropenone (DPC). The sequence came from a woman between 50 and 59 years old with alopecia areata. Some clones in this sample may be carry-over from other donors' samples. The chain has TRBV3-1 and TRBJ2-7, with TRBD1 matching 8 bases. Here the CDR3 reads CASSPSGQGVYEQYF. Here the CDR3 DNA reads TGTGCCAGCAGCCCAAGCGGACAGGGAGTCTACGAGCAGTACTTC.